This record concerns one T cell receptor beta chain sequence. In the authors' methods: Estimation of nucleated cell counts was performed using reference gene primer amplification. Assay: immunoSEQ multiplex PCR; the TCRdb copy retains only in-frame clones and omits some. V, J and clone size were drawn from that table, and D and trimming were deduced from the DNA. The profile shows 200,000 to 250,000 clones, 82% of them singletons. With 0 bases removed from V and 2 bases from J, the gap between germline ends came to 9 bases. The length of the CDR3 is 15 residues. Germline CDR1 is SGHNT and CDR2 is YYREEE (reference sequence). The record originates from a study of blood T cell repertoires in COVID-19.

This chain uses TRBV5-4 with TRBJ2-1; weak D call: TRBD2 (5 bases). Input material: peripheral blood. The origin of this receptor is a young woman with acute or convalescent COVID-19. CDR3 sequence: CASSLEAGPYNEQFF. The CDR3 DNA reads as TGTGCCAGCAGCTTGGAGGCGGGTCCCTACAATGAGCAGTTCTTC.